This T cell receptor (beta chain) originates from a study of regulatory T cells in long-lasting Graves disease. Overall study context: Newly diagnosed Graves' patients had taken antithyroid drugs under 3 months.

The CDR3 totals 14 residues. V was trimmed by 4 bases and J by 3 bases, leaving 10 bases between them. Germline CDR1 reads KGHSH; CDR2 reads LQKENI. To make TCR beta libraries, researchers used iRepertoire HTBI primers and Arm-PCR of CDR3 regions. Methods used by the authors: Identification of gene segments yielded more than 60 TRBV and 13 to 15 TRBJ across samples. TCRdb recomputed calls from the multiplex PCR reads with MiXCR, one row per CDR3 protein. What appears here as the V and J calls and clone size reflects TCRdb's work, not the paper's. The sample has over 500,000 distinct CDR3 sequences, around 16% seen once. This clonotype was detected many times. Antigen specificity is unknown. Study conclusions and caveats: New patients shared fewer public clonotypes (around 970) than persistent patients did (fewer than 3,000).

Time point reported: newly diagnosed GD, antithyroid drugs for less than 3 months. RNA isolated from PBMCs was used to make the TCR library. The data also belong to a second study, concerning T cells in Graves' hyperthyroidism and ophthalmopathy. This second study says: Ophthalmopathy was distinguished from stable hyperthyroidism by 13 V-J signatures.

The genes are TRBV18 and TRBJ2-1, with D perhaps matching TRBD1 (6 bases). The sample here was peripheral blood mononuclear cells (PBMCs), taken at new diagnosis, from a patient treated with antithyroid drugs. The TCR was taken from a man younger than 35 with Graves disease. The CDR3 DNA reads TGTGCCAGCTCACACCGGGACAACTACAATGAGCAGTTCTTC. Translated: CASSHRDNYNEQFF. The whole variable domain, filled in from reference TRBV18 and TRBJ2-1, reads NAGVMQNPRHLVRRRGQEARLRCSPMKGHSHVYWYRQLPEEGLKFMVYLQKENIIDESGMPKERFSAEFPKEGPSILRIQQVVRGDSAAYFCASSHRDNYNEQFFGPGTRLTVL.